This entry lists 18 T cell receptor beta chains sequenced from one sample in a study of OX40 agonist ivuxolimab in advanced cancers. Sequenced by immunoSEQ multiplex PCR; TCRdb stores in-frame clones only, minus some. The table has roughly 60,000 clones, around 84% seen once. The sequencing used CD4+ or CD8+ T cells sorted from blood, collected in a trial of the OX40 agonist ivuxolimab. The receptor source for this set is an adult with an advanced solid tumor such as melanoma, head and neck, liver or kidney cancer.

The chain links TRBV10-1 to TRBJ1-6; D may be TRBD1 (5 bases). CDR1 is WNHNN, CDR2 SYGVQD, per germline (reference sequence). Trimming stripped 3 bases from V and 9 bases from J, with 15 bases between. CDR3 size: 15 residues. CDR3 protein: CASSDGTSNVSPLHF. CDR3 in DNA: TGCGCCAGCAGTGACGGGACGAGTAATGTTTCACCCCTCCACTTT.

The rearrangement links TRBV5-5 to TRBJ2-7; 10 bases are shared with TRBD2. Per the germline V gene, CDR1 is SGHKS and CDR2 is YYEKEE (reference sequence). There are 16 residues in the CDR3. With V trimmed by 2 bases and J by 3 bases, 8 bases remained unmatched. CDR3 nucleotides: TGTGCCAGCAGCTTAGCTAGCGGGAGTCCTCTCTACGAGCAGTACTTC. This gives the protein CASSLASGSPLYEQYF.

This chain connects TRBV19 to TRBJ1-5; TRBD1 is a possible D gene (5 bases). The V and J ends lost 8 bases and 0 bases respectively, with 17 bases between them. The CDR3 runs to 16 residues. Germline values: CDR1 LNHDA, CDR2 SQIVND (reference sequence). The DNA of the CDR3 is TGTGCCAGTCATAAGGAGGGAGGGGATAGCAATCAGCCCCAGCATTTT. Translated: CASHKEGGDSNQPQHF.

This chain links TRBV5-1 with TRBJ1-2, with D maybe TRBD1 (6 bases). The V gene's germline CDR1 is SGHRS and CDR2 YFSETQ. The V gene lost 4 bases and the J gene lost 6 bases, with 13 bases spanning the gap. This CDR3 has 13 amino acids. CDR3: CASSAQGRHGYTF. Here the CDR3 DNA reads TGCGCCAGCAGCGCGCAGGGGCGACATGGCTACACCTTC.

The genes are TRBV18 and TRBJ1-6; D perhaps matches TRBD1 (6 bases). Germline V gene lookup returns CDR1 KGHSH and CDR2 LQKENI. CDR3 length: 15 amino acids. V gave up 8 bases and J gave up 8 bases, with 19 bases separating them. CDR3 in DNA: TGTGCCAGCCAAGCCTCGCAGGGGAACGATTCACCCCTCCACTTT. The encoded protein is CASQASQGNDSPLHF.

In its sample, this clone was seen a few times. This chain connects TRBV27 to TRBJ1-1, with D perhaps TRBD1 (5 bases). CDR1 and CDR2 (germline): MNHEY, SMNVEV (reference sequence). CDR3 length equals 13 residues. Trimming removed 3 bases at V and 3 bases at J, with 8 bases between. The CDR3 loop reads CASSFGGDTEAFF. As DNA, the CDR3 is TGTGCCAGCAGTTTTGGGGGGGACACTGAAGCTTTCTTT.

This clone has just a few counts. The chain is built from TRBV7-2 and TRBJ2-3, with D possibly being TRBD2 (6 bases). The germline V gene has CDR1 SGHTA and CDR2 FQGNSA. The CDR3 runs 15 residues. Trimming shortened V by 1 base and J by 5 bases, and 13 bases separated the two germline ends. The CDR3 DNA is TGTGCCAGCAGCTTAGACACTGCAGCGGGAGATACGCAGTATTTT. Its protein product is CASSLDTAAGDTQYF.

This chain joins TRBV9 and TRBJ1-2; the match to TRBD1 covers 9 bases. The CDR3 is made up of 14 amino acids. V was clipped by 4 bases and J by 3 bases; unmatched bases: 4. Germline-derived CDR1 and CDR2 are SGDLS and YYNGEE. DNA of the CDR3: TGTGCCAGCAGCTTTACAGGGGGCGACTATGGCTACACCTTC. It specifies CASSFTGGDYGYTF.

The chain is built from TRBV15 and TRBJ1-5, with D maybe TRBD1 (5 bases). Germline loops: CDR1 LNHNV, CDR2 YYDKDF (reference sequence). CDR3 size: 16 residues. V lost 0 bases and J lost 5, with 14 bases in between. The chain's CDR3 is CATSRDLRRGDQPQHF. The CDR3 DNA is TGTGCCACCAGCAGAGATCTACGACGGGGGGATCAGCCCCAGCATTTT.

The chain's CDR3 is CASSPGTGRNTEAFF. CDR3 nucleotides: TGTGCCAGCAGCCCGGGGACAGGGAGGAACACTGAAGCTTTCTTT. The V call is TRBV11-3, the J call TRBJ1-1, with TRBD1 identical over 9 bases. This CDR3 has 15 amino acids. CDR1 is SGHNT, CDR2 YENEEA, per germline. Trimming removed 5 bases from V and 1 base from J; junction bases left unmatched: 5.

There are a few counts of this clone. CDR3 amino acids: CASSVGQGNNEQFF. CDR3 bases: TGTGCCAGCAGTGTGGGACAGGGAAACAATGAGCAGTTCTTC. The chain carries TRBV6-4 and TRBJ2-1, with 9 bases that match TRBD1. The CDR3 is 14 amino acids. Germline V gene sequence: CDR1 MRHNA, CDR2 SNTAGT. V was pared by 4 bases and J by 5 bases, with 3 bases of the junction left unmatched.

This chain links TRBV4-1 with TRBJ2-3; maybe TRBD2 (6 bases). The V gene lost 0 bases and the J gene lost 3 bases, with 10 bases spanning the gap. The CDR3 loop spans 15 amino acids. CDR1 and CDR2 from the germline V gene are MGHRA and YSYEKL. The CDR3 DNA sequence: TGCGCCAGCAGCCAAGATCGGGAGCGGACAGATACGCAGTATTTT. It yields the protein CASSQDRERTDTQYF.

The count of this clone is one. J is TRBJ1-2 and V is TRBV10-3, with 9 nucleotides matching TRBD1. V was clipped by 3 bases and J by 4 bases; unmatched bases: 3. Looked up from germline, CDR1 is ENHRY and CDR2 is SYGVKD. This CDR3 region has 14 residues. DNA for the CDR3: TGTGCCATCAGTGAAGGGACAGGGACCTATGGCTACACCTTC. Translation gives CAISEGTGTYGYTF.

The genes are TRBV7-2 and TRBJ2-7; D remains ambiguous. The CDR3 is 12 amino acids. V was cut by 5 bases and J by 6 bases, with 11 bases left in between. Per the germline V gene, CDR1 is SGHTA and CDR2 is FQGNSA. CDR3 sequence: CASSANLGEQYF. CDR3 in DNA: TGTGCCAGCAGCGCGAATTTGGGCGAGCAGTACTTC.

This clone was detected once. The V gene is TRBV10-3, the J gene TRBJ2-1; a possible D gene is TRBD2 (5 bases). Per the germline V gene, CDR1 is ENHRY and CDR2 is SYGVKD. Trimming cost V 5 bases and J 0 bases, with 8 bases left between them. The CDR3 is made up of 14 amino acids. The chain's CDR3 is CAISRGSSYNEQFF. In nucleotides, the CDR3 is TGTGCCATCAGTCGGGGAAGCTCCTACAATGAGCAGTTCTTC.

In its sample, this clone ranks as medium-sized. J is TRBJ2-2 and V is TRBV4-1; D is perhaps TRBD1 (6 bases). Trimming left V 0 bases short and J 7 bases short, with 21 bases between. Germline V gene data show CDR1 as MGHRA and CDR2 as YSYEKL. This CDR3 is built from 18 residues. In DNA form, the CDR3 reads TGCGCCAGCAGCCAAGATTCGGTCAGAAAAGGGGGAAGCGGGGAGCTGTTTTTT. Its protein is CASSQDSVRKGGSGELFF.

The chain carries TRBV7-2 and TRBJ2-7; weak D call: TRBD1 (5 bases). The V gene lost 4 bases and the J gene lost 2 bases, with 12 bases spanning the gap. The CDR3 is made up of 14 amino acids. Germline V gene sequence: CDR1 SGHTA, CDR2 FQGNSA. The CDR3 protein is CASSSGPKTYEQYF. CDR3 DNA sequence: TGTGCCAGCAGCTCAGGGCCCAAAACCTACGAGCAGTACTTC.

The genes are TRBV15 and TRBJ2-7; D gene unclear. CDR3 length: 16 residues. V was clipped by 0 bases and J by 3 bases, with 15 bases between them. Looked up from germline, CDR1 is LNHNV and CDR2 is YYDKDF (reference sequence). DNA of the CDR3: TGTGCCACCAGCAGAGATCGTGGGTCTTCCCACTACGAGCAGTACTTC. Its protein product is CATSRDRGSSHYEQYF. Together with reference TRBV15 and TRBJ2-7, the CDR3 gives the full variable domain: DAMVIQNPRYQVTQFGKPVTLSCSQTLNHNVMYWYQQKSSQAPKLLFHYYDKDFNNEADTPDNFQSRRPNTSFCFLDIRSPGLGDTAMYLCATSRDRGSSHYEQYFGPGTRLTVT.